This is a list of T cell receptor beta chains from one sample in a study of T cell changes during pregnancy in multiple sclerosis. The protocol was immunoSEQ multiplex PCR, while the TCRdb copy is restricted to in-frame clones and leaves out a portion. Among 20,000 to 25,000 clones listed, roughly 90% were seen once. Sample: CD8+ T cells from peripheral blood mononuclear cells, taken after pregnancy. These receptors were taken from a female donor with multiple sclerosis, enrolled in a pregnancy study. Both conserved end residues are part of each CDR3. The order of the fields is CDR3 DNA, CDR3 protein, clone size, V gene, J gene, D gene, CDR3 length. D genes are given only for firm matches. For some rows the clone size is stated as once, few or many, or as a class when expanded; others skip it.

DNA: TGTGCCAGCAGCCAAGATTTGCTAGCGGGAGTGCGCACAGATACGCAGTATTTT
CDR3: CASSQDLLAGVRTDTQYF
size: .
V: TRBV4-2
J: TRBJ2-3
D: TRBD2
length: 18

DNA: TGTGCCAGCAGCTTCGGGTCGGATAGCAATCAGCCCCAGCATTTT
CDR3: CASSFGSDSNQPQHF
size: few
V: TRBV6-6
J: TRBJ1-5
D: .
length: 15

DNA: TGTGCCAGCAGCCTGGGACTAGCGGGAGGAGCGACGACCGGGGAGCTGTTTTTT
CDR3: CASSLGLAGGATTGELFF
size: once
V: TRBV7-6
J: TRBJ2-2
D: TRBD2
length: 18

DNA: TGTGCCAGCAAGCCCGGACTAGCGGGAGGTGCCCATGAGCAGTTCTTC
CDR3: CASKPGLAGGAHEQFF
size: .
V: TRBV27
J: TRBJ2-1
D: TRBD2
length: 16

DNA: TGTGCCATCAGTAGTAGGGTCGGACAGCTTGACAATGAGCAGTTCTTC
CDR3: CAISSRVGQLDNEQFF
size: .
V: TRBV10-3
J: TRBJ2-1
D: .
length: 16

DNA: TGCGCCAGCAGTGAGTCGGAGGACACCGGGGAGCTGTTTTTT
CDR3: CASSESEDTGELFF
size: .
V: TRBV10-1
J: TRBJ2-2
D: .
length: 14

DNA: TGTGCCAGCGGGACTAGCGGCAACACAGATACGCAGTATTTT
CDR3: CASGTSGNTDTQYF
size: .
V: TRBV10-3
J: TRBJ2-3
D: TRBD2
length: 14

DNA: TGTGCCAGCAGCGACCGACTAGCGGGAGAGGAGACCCAGTACTTC
CDR3: CASSDRLAGEETQYF
size: .
V: TRBV9
J: TRBJ2-5
D: TRBD2
length: 15

DNA: TGTGCCAGCAGCTCCACCCCCGGGACTGGTCCTTACGAGCAGTACTTC
CDR3: CASSSTPGTGPYEQYF
size: .
V: TRBV9
J: TRBJ2-7
D: .
length: 16

DNA: TGTGCCAGCAGTCCAACCGGGTTGACCTACGAGCAGTACTTC
CDR3: CASSPTGLTYEQYF
size: .
V: TRBV28
J: TRBJ2-7
D: .
length: 14

DNA: TGTGCCAGCAGCTCGTGGACAGGGGGACAGAACACTGAAGCTTTCTTT
CDR3: CASSSWTGGQNTEAFF
size: .
V: TRBV7-9
J: TRBJ1-1
D: TRBD1
length: 16

DNA: TGCGCCAGCAGTGAGTTAGCGGGAGTCACAGATACGCAGTATTTT
CDR3: CASSELAGVTDTQYF
size: .
V: TRBV10-2
J: TRBJ2-3
D: TRBD2
length: 15

DNA: TGTGCCAGCAGGAGCGGGAGCCGAAGCACAGATACGCAGTATTTT
CDR3: CASRSGSRSTDTQYF
size: .
V: TRBV28
J: TRBJ2-3
D: TRBD2
length: 15

DNA: TGTGCCAGCAGCCAAGATGAGACAGAGAACACTGAAGCTTTCTTT
CDR3: CASSQDETENTEAFF
size: medium-sized
V: TRBV4-2
J: TRBJ1-1
D: .
length: 15

DNA: TGTGCCAGCAGTTTAATCGCCCCGGGACTAGCGCTAGAGCAGTTCTTC
CDR3: CASSLIAPGLALEQFF
size: .
V: TRBV28
J: TRBJ2-1
D: TRBD2
length: 16

DNA: TGTGCCAGCAGCCCCCTAGCGGGAGATTACAATGAGCAGTTCTTC
CDR3: CASSPLAGDYNEQFF
size: .
V: TRBV5-4
J: TRBJ2-1
D: TRBD2
length: 15

DNA: TGTGCCAGCAGCTTAACTACAGGGTCCTACGAGCAGTACTTC
CDR3: CASSLTTGSYEQYF
size: .
V: TRBV7-8
J: TRBJ2-7
D: .
length: 14

DNA: TGCGCCAGCAGCTTGGACGGTAGCGGGGGTAGCTCCTACGAGCAGTACTTC
CDR3: CASSLDGSGGSSYEQYF
size: .
V: TRBV5-1
J: TRBJ2-7
D: TRBD2
length: 17